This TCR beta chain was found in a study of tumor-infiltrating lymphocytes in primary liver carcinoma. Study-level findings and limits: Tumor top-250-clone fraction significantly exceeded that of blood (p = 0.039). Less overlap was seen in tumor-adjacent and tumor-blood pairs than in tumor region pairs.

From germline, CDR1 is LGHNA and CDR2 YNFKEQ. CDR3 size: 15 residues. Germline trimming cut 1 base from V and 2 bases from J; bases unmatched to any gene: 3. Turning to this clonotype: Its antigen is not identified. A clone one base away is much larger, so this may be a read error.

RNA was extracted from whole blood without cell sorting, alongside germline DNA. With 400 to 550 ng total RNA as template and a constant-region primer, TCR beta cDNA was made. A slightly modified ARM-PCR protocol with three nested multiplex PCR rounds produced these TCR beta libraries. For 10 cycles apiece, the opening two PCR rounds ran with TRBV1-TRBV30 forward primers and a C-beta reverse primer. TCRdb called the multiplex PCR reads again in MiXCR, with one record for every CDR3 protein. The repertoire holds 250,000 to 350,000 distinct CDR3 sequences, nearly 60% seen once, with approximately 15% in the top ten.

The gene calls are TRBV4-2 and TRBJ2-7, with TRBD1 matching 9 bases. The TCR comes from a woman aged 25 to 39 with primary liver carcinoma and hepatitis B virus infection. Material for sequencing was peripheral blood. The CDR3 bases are TGTGCCAGCAGCCAAGGACAGGGGGATGCCTACGAGCAGTACTTC. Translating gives CASSQGQGDAYEQYF.